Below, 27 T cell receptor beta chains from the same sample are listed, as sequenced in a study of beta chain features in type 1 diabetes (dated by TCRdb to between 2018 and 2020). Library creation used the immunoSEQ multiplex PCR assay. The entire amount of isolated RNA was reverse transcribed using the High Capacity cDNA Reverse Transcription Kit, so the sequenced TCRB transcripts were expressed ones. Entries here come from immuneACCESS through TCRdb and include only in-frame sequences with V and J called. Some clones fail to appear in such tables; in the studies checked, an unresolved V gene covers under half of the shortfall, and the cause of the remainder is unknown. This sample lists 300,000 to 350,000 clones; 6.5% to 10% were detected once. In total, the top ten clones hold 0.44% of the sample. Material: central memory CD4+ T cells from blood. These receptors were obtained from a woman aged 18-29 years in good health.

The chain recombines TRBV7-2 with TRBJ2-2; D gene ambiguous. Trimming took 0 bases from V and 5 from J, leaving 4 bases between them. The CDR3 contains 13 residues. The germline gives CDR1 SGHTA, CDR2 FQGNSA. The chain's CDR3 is CASSLAGTGELFF. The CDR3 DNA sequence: TGTGCCAGCAGCTTAGCGGGAACCGGGGAGCTGTTTTTT.

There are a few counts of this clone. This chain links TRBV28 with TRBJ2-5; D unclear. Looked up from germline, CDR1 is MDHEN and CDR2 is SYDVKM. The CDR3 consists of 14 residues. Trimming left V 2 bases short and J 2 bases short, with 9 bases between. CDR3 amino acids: CASSLIDIQETQYF. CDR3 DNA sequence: TGTGCCAGCAGTTTAATAGACATACAAGAGACCCAGTACTTC.

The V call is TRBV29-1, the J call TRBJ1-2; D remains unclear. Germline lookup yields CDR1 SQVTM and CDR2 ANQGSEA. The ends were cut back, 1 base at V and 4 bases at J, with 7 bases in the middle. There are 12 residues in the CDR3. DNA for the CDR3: TGCAGCGTTGAAGTTAAAGGCTATGGCTACACCTTC. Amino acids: CSVEVKGYGYTF.

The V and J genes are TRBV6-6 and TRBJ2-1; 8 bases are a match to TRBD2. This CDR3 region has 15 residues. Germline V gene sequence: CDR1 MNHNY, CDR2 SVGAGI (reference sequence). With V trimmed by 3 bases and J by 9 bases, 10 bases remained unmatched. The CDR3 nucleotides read TGTGCCAGCAGTTATGGGACTAGAGGTTCCAGTGAGCAGTTCTTC. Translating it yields CASSYGTRGSSEQFF.

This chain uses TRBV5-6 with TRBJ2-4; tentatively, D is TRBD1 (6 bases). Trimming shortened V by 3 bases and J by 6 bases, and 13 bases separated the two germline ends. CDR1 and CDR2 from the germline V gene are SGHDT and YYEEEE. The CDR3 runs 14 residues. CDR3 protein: CASSSQGRANIQYF. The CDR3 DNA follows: TGTGCCAGCAGCTCACAGGGTCGGGCAAACATTCAGTACTTC.

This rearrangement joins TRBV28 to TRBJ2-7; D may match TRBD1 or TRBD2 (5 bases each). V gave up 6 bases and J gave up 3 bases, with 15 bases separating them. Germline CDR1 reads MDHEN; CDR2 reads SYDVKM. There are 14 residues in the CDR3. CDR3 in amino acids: CASSATGLNYEQYF. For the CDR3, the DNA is TGTGCCAGCAGCGCGACGGGGCTAAACTACGAGCAGTACTTC.

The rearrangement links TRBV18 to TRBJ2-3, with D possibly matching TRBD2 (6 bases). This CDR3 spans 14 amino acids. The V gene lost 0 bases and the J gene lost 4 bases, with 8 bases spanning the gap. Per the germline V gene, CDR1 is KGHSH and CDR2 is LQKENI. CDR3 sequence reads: CASSPPAGPDTQYF. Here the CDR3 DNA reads TGTGCCAGCTCACCACCGGCGGGGCCAGATACGCAGTATTTT.

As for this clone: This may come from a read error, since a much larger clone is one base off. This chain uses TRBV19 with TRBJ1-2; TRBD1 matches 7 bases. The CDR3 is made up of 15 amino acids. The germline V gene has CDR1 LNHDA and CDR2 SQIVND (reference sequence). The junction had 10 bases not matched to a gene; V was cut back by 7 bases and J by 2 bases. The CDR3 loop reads CASIEDRCKNYGYTF. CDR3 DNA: TGTGCCAGTATCGAGGACAGGTGCAAGAACTATGGCTACACCTTC.

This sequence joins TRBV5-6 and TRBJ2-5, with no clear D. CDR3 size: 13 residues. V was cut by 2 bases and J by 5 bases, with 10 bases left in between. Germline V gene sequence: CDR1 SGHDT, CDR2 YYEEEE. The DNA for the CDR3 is TGTGCCAGCAGCTTCTTGCTAGAGGAGACCCAGTACTTC. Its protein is CASSFLLEETQYF. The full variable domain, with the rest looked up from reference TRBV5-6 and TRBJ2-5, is DAGVTQSPTHLIKTRGQQVTLRCSPKSGHDTVSWYQQALGQGPQFIFQYYEEEERQRGNFPDRFSGHQFPNYSSELNVNALLLGDSALYLCASSFLLEETQYFGPGTRLLVL.

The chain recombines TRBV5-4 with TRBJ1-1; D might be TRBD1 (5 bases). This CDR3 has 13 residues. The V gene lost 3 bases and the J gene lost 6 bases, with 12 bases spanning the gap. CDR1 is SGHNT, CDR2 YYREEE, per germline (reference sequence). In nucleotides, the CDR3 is TGTGCCAGCAGCTCCTTTCAGGGCGCTGAAGCTTTCTTT. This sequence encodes CASSSFQGAEAFF.

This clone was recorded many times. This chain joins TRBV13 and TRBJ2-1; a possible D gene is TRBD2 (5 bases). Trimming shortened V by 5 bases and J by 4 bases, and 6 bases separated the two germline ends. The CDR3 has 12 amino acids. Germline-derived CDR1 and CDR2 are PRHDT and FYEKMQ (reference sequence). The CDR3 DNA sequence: TGTGCCAGCAGCCGGGAATACAATGAGCAGTTCTTC. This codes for CASSREYNEQFF.

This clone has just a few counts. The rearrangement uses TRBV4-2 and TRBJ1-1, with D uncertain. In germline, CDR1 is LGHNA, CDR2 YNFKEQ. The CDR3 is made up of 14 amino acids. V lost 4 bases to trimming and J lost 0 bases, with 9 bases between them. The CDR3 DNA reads TGTGCCAGCAGCCTTAACGTCTTGAACACTGAAGCTTTCTTT. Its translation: CASSLNVLNTEAFF.

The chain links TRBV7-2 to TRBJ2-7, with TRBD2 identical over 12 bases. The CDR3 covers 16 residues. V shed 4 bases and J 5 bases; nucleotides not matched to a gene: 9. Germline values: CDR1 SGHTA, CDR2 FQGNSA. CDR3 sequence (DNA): TGTGCCAGCAGCTCGCACACGGGACTAGCGGGTAACGAGCAGTACTTC. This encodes CASSSHTGLAGNEQYF.

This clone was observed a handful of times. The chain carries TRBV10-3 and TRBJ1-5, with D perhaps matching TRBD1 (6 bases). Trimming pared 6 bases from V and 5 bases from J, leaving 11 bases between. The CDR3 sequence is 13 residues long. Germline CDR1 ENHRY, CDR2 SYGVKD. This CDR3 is CAIRYREDQPQHF. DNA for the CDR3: TGTGCCATCAGATACAGGGAAGATCAGCCCCAGCATTTT.

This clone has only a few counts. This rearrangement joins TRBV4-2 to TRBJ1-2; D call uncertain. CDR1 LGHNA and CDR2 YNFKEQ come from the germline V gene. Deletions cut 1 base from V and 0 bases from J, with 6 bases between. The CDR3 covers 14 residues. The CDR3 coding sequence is TGTGCCAGCAGCCAAGGGGAGGCTAACTATGGCTACACCTTC. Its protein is CASSQGEANYGYTF.

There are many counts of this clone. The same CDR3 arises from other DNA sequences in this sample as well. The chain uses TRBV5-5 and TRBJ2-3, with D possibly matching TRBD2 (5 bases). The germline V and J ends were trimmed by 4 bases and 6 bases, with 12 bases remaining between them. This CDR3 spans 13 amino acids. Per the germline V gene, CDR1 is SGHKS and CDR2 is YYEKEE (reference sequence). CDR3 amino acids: CASSRTSPDTQYF. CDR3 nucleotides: TGTGCCAGCAGCCGAACTAGTCCGGATACGCAGTATTTT.

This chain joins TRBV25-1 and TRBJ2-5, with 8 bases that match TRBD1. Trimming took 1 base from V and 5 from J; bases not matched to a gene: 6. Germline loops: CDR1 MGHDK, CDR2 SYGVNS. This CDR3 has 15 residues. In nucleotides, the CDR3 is TGTGCCAGCAGTGAATCCCGGACAGGGCAGGAGACCCAGTACTTC. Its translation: CASSESRTGQETQYF.

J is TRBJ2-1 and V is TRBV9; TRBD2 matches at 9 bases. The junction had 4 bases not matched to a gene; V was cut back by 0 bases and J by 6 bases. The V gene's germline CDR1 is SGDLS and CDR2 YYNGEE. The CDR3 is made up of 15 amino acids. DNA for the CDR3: TGTGCCAGCAGCGTAGCGGCGGGAGGGGTCAATGAGCAGTTCTTC. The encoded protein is CASSVAAGGVNEQFF.

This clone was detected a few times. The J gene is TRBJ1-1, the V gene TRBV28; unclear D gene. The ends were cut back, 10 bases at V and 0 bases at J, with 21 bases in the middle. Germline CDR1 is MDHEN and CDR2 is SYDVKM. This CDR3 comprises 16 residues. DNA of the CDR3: TGTGCCACCCGAGTGGTGTTTGGACCCCTGAACACTGAAGCTTTCTTT. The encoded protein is CATRVVFGPLNTEAFF.

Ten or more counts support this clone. CDR3 protein: CASSLASSTDTQYF. The CDR3 DNA follows: TGCGCCAGCAGCCTAGCGTCTAGCACAGATACGCAGTATTTT. The rearrangement links TRBV5-1 to TRBJ2-3; D might be TRBD2 (6 bases). Deletions cut 4 bases from V and 0 bases from J, with 9 bases between. Germline V gives CDR1 SGHRS, CDR2 YFSETQ. This CDR3 is built from 14 residues.

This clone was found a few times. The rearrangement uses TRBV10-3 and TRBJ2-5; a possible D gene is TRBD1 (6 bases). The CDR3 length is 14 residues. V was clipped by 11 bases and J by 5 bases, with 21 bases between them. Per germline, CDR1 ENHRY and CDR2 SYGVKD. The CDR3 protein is CASKTGAMLETQYF. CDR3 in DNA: TGTGCCTCCAAGACAGGCGCTATGTTGGAGACCCAGTACTTC.

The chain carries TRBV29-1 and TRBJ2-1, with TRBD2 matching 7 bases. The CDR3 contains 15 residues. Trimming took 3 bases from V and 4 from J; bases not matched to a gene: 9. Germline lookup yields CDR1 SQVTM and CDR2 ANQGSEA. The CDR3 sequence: CSVDYVTSFYNEQFF. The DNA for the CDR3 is TGCAGCGTTGACTACGTGACTAGCTTTTACAATGAGCAGTTCTTC.

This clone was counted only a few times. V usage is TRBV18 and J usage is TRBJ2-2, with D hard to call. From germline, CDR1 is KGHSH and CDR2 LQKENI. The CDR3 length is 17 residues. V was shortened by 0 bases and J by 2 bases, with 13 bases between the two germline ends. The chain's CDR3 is CASSPPVGQANTGELFF. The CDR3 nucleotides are TGTGCCAGCTCACCACCGGTGGGCCAGGCTAACACCGGGGAGCTGTTTTTT.

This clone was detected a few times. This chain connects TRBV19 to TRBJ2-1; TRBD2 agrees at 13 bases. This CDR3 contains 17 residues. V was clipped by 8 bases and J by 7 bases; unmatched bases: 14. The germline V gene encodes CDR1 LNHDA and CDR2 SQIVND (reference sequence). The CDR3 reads CASSRTSGRLRGNEQFF. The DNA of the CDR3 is TGTGCCAGTTCGAGGACTAGCGGGAGATTAAGGGGTAATGAGCAGTTCTTC.

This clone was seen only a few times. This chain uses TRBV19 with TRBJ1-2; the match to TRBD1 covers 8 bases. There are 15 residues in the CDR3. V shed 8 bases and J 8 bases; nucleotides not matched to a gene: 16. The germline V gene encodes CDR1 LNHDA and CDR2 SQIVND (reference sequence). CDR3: CASGRFSVRQGGYTF. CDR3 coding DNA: TGTGCCAGTGGGCGATTTTCGGTACGACAGGGGGGCTACACCTTC.

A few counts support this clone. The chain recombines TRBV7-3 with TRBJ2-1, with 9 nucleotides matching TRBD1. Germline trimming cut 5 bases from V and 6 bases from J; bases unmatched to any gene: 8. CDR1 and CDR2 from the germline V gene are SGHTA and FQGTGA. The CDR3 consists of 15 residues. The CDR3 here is CASSPTRDRVNEQFF. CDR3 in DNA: TGTGCCAGCAGCCCGACACGGGACAGGGTCAATGAGCAGTTCTTC.

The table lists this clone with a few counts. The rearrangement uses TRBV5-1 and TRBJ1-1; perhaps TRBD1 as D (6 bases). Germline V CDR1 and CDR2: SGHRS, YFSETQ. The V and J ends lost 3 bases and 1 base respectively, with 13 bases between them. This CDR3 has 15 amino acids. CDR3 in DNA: TGCGCCAGCAGCTGGGGGTCCAGGGGGAACACTGAAGCTTTCTTT. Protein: CASSWGSRGNTEAFF.